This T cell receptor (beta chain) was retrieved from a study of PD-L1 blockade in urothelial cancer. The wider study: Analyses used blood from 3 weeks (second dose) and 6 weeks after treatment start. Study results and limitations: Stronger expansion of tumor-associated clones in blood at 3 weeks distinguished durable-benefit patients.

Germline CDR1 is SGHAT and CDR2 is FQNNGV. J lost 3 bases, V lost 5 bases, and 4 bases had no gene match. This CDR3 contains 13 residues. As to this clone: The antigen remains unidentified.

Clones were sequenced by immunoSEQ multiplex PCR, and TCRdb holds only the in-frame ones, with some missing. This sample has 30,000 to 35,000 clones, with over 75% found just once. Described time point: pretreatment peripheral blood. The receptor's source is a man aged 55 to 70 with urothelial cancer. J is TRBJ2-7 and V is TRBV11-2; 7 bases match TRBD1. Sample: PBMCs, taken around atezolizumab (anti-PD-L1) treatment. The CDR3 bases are TGTGCCAGCAGCCCGCCAGGGGGCTACGAGCAGTACTTC. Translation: CASSPPGGYEQYF.